Following are 4 T cell receptor beta chains from one sample sequenced in a study of shared clonotypes between healthy human individuals (dated by TCRdb to 2018 to 2021). The library was produced with the immunoSEQ multiplex PCR assay. Drawn from immuneACCESS, this table holds only the in-frame rearrangements with V and J called that TCRdb kept. Clones are partly lost; checked studies trace under half to an unresolved V gene and leave the rest unexplained. Counted in this sample were 1,500,000 or so clones; around 97% of them appeared once. The ten most abundant clones make up approximately 1.2% of the sample. Sequencing was carried out using naive CD4+ T cells sorted from blood. Taken with the paper, the label for cell subset or site translates to: CD45RA+ positively selected. Receptors were obtained from a man aged 30-40 years in good health.

This chain links TRBV28 with TRBJ1-2; perhaps TRBD1 as D (5 bases). CDR1 is MDHEN and CDR2 is SYDVKM in the germline V gene. With 6 bases removed from V and 8 bases from J, the gap between germline ends came to 16 bases. CDR3 length: 13 residues. The CDR3 loop is CASSSSGLGGYTF. CDR3 nucleotides: TGTGCCAGCAGCTCTTCGGGACTTGGGGGCTACACCTTC.

V is TRBV4-3 and J is TRBJ2-3, with D hard to call. The CDR3 covers 13 residues. With 4 bases removed from V and 1 base from J, the gap between germline ends came to 6 bases. Germline assignment: CDR1 LGHNA and CDR2 YSLEER. The CDR3 here is CASSLRGTDTQYF. CDR3 DNA sequence: TGCGCCAGCAGCCTCCGGGGCACAGATACGCAGTATTTT.

This chain joins TRBV11-2 and TRBJ2-5; TRBD1 aligns across 11 bases. Germline V gene lookup returns CDR1 SGHAT and CDR2 FQNNGV. Losses at the gene ends were 5 bases for V and 4 bases for J; bases not matched to a gene: 9. The CDR3 length is 16 residues. CDR3 sequence: CASSRTGTGGLETQYF. CDR3 bases: TGTGCCAGCAGCCGAACCGGGACAGGGGGTTTAGAGACCCAGTACTTC. The full variable domain, with the rest looked up from reference TRBV11-2 and TRBJ2-5, is EAGVAQSPRYKIIEKRQSVAFWCNPISGHATLYWYQQILGQGPKLLIQFQNNGVVDDSQLPKDRFSAERLKGVDSTLKIQPAKLEDSAVYLCASSRTGTGGLETQYFGPGTRLLVL.

CDR3 in amino acids: CASSPLRGEGLYEQYF. Written as DNA, the CDR3 is TGTGCCAGCAGTCCTCTGAGGGGGGAGGGCCTTTACGAGCAGTACTTC. The rearrangement joins TRBV28 to TRBJ2-7; possibly TRBD2 for D (7 bases). The CDR3 has 16 residues. V lost 5 bases to trimming and J lost 4 bases, with 21 bases between them. Germline CDR1 and CDR2: MDHEN and SYDVKM.